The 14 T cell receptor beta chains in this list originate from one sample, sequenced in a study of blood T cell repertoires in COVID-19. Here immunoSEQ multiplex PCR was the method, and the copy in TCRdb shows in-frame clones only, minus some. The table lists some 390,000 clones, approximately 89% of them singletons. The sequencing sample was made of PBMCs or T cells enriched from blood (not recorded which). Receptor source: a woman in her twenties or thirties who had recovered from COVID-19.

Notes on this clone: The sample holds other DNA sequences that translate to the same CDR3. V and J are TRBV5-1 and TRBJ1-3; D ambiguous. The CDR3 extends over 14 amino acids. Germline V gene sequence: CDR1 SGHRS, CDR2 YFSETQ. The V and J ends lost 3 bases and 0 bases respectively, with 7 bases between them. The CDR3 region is CASSSGVSGNTIYF. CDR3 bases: TGCGCCAGCAGCTCCGGGGTCTCTGGAAACACCATATATTTT.

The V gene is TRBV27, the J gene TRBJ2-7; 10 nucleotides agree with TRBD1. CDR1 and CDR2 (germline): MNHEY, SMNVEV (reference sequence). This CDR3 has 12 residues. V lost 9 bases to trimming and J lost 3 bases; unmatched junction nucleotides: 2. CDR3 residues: CASGTGVYEQYF. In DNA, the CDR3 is TGTGCCAGTGGGACAGGGGTCTACGAGCAGTACTTC.

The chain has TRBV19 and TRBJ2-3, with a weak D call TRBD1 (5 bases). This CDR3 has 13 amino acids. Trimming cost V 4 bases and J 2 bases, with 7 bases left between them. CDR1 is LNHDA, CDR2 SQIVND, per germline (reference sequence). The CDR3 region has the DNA TGTGCCAGTAGTAGACAGACCACAGATACGCAGTATTTT. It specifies CASSRQTTDTQYF.

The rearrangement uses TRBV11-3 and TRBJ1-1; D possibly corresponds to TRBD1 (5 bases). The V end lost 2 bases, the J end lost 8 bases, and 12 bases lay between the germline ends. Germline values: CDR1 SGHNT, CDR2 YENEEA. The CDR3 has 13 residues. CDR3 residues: CASSLSSQGEAFF. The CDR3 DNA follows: TGTGCCAGCAGCTTAAGTTCTCAGGGAGAAGCTTTCTTT.

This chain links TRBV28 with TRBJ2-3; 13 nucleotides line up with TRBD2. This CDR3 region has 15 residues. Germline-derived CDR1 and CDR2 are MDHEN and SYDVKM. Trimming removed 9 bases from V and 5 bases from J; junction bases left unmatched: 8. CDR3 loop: CASRTSGGAGDTQYF. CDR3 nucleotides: TGTGCCAGTAGAACTAGCGGGGGGGCAGGAGATACGCAGTATTTT.

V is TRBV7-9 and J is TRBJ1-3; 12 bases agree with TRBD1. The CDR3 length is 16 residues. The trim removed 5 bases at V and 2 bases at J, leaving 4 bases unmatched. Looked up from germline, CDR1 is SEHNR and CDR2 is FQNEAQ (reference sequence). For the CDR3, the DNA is TGTGCCAGCAGCCCAGGGACAGGGGGCACTGGAAACACCATATATTTT. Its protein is CASSPGTGGTGNTIYF.

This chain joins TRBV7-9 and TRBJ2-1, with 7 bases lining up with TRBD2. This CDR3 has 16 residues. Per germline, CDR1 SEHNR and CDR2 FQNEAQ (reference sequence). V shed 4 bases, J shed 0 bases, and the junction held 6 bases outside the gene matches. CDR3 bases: TGTGCCAGCAGCTCCTTCAGCGGGGCCTCCTACAATGAGCAGTTCTTC. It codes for CASSSFSGASYNEQFF.

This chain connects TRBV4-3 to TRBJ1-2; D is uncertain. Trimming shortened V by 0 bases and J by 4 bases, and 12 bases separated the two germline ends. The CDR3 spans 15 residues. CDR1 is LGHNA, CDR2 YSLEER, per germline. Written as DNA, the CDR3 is TGCGCCAGCAGCCAAGATTTGAGGGAGGGCTATGGCTACACCTTC. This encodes CASSQDLREGYGYTF.

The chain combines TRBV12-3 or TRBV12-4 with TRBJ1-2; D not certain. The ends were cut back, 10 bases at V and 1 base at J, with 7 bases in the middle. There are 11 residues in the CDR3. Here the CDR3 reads CAIENNYGYTF. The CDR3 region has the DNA TGTGCCATCGAGAATAACTATGGCTACACCTTC.

The CDR3: CASSSTGASYEQYF. The CDR3 nucleotides read TGCGCCAGCAGTAGCACAGGGGCCTCCTACGAGCAGTACTTC. The J gene is TRBJ2-7, the V gene TRBV4-1; 7 bases line up with TRBD1. The CDR3 spans 14 residues. CDR1 is MGHRA, CDR2 YSYEKL, per germline. V dropped 6 bases and J dropped 0; count of bases not matched to a gene: 5.

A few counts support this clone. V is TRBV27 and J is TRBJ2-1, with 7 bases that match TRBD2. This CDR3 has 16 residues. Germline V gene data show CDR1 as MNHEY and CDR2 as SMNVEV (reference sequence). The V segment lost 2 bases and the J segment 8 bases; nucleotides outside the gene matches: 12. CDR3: CASSLTSDQVWDEQFF. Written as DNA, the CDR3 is TGTGCCAGCAGTTTAACTAGCGACCAAGTTTGGGATGAGCAGTTCTTC.

In DNA, the CDR3 is TGTGCCAGCAGCTTAAGCCGTAGCGGAAGCGCTAGCACAGATACGCAGTATTTT. As protein: CASSLSRSGSASTDTQYF. The J gene is TRBJ2-3, the V gene TRBV11-2; maybe TRBD2 (6 bases). V gave up 2 bases and J gave up 0 bases, with 18 bases separating them. This CDR3 spans 18 amino acids. Germline CDR1 and CDR2: SGHAT and FQNNGV.

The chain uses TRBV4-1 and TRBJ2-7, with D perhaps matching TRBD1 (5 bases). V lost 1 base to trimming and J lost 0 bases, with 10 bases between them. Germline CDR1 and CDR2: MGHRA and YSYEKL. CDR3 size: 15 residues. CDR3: CASSQVAGISYEQYF. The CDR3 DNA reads TGCGCCAGCAGCCAAGTGGCAGGGATCTCCTACGAGCAGTACTTC.

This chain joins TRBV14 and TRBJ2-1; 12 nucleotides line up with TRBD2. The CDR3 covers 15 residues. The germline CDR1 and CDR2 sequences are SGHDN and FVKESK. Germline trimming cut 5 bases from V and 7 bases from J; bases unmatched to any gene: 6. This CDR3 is CASSTLAGGLNEQFF. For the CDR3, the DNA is TGTGCCAGCAGCACACTAGCGGGGGGCCTGAATGAGCAGTTCTTC.